The T cell receptor beta chain described here comes from a study of neurological immune-mediated disorders. Findings and caveats of the study: When the repertoires were grouped phylogenetically, those of 18 of the 34 multiple sclerosis patients came together in a single cluster of related CDR3 sequences, which points to a possible repertoire-level signature.

V was cut by 6 bases and J by 1 base, with 9 bases left in between. The CDR3 sequence is 13 residues long. Ten or more counts support this clonotype. Antigen specificity is unknown. Each TCR transcript was tagged with a 10-nucleotide random UMI during 5'RACE. TCRdb passed the 5' RACE reads through MiXCR, listing each CDR3 protein once. The data contain under 25,000 distinct CDR3 sequences, roughly 2.7% of them singletons. The sequencing input was PBMCs. The clonotype originates from a woman aged 18-29 years with multiple sclerosis. The rearrangement uses TRBV12-3 or TRBV12-4 and TRBJ1-1; D unresolved. CDR3 sequence (DNA): TGTGCCAGCAGAGGCCAGACGAACACTGAAGCTTTCTTT. As protein: CASRGQTNTEAFF.